This T cell receptor (beta chain) stems from a study of beta chain features in type 1 diabetes. Overall study results and limits: Among patients with Type 1 diabetes, TCRB CDR3s were moderately but significantly shorter in every one of the four CD4+ subsets. Fewer insertions but more deletions were seen at VDJ junctions in type 1 diabetes patients.

The CDR3 runs to 12 residues. V lost 10 bases, J lost 2 bases, and 4 bases stayed unmatched. Germline V gene data show CDR1 as SNHLY and CDR2 as FYNNEI. The authors reverse transcribed all of the isolated RNA, so sequencing captured expressed TCRB transcripts. Produced via immunoSEQ multiplex PCR; TCRdb's table is partial and in-frame only. Among some 400,000 clones listed, over 12% were seen once. As to this clone: No antigen is known for it.

The chain is built from TRBV2 and TRBJ1-2, with TRBD1 identical over 7 bases. The clonotype originates from a woman aged 18-29 years in good health. Sequencing was performed on naive CD4+ T cells from blood. The CDR3 here is CATDRANYGYTF. DNA for the CDR3: TGTGCCACCGACAGGGCCAACTATGGCTACACCTTC. The full variable domain, in which reference TRBV2 and TRBJ1-2 provide the parts outside the CDR3, is EPEVTQTPSHQVTQMGQEVILRCVPISNHLYFYWYRQILGQKVEFLVSFYNNEISEKSEIFDDQFSVERPDGSNFTLKIRSTKLEDSAMYFCATDRANYGYTFGSGTRLTVV.